The rows below give T cell receptor beta chains drawn from one sample of a study of beta chain features in type 1 diabetes. The protocol was immunoSEQ multiplex PCR, while the TCRdb copy is restricted to in-frame clones and leaves out a portion. The table shows 600,000 to 700,000 clones, with under 15% occurring only once. Source material: naive CD4+ T cells from blood. These receptors were obtained from a man aged 25-40 years with type 1 diabetes. Each CDR3 is given with its conserved first and last residue. D genes are given only for firm matches. Clone size appears in some rows only: once, few, many, or a class for an expanded clone.

j_gene: TRBJ1-1
v_gene: TRBV7-9
d_gene: -
abundance: few
CDR3nt: TGTGCCAGCAGCTTACACCGTCAGCCCTCGAACACTGAAGCTTTCTTT
CDR3aa: CASSLHRQPSNTEAFF

j_gene: TRBJ1-2
v_gene: TRBV5-1
d_gene: -
abundance: few
CDR3nt: TGCGCCAGCAGCTTGGCCGCGGATTCCACTTATGGCTACACCTTC
CDR3aa: CASSLAADSTYGYTF

j_gene: TRBJ2-1
v_gene: TRBV7-9
d_gene: -
abundance: -
CDR3nt: TGTGCCAGCAGCTTAGGTAGTAACGAGCAGTTCTTC
CDR3aa: CASSLGSNEQFF

j_gene: TRBJ1-6
v_gene: TRBV2
d_gene: -
abundance: -
CDR3nt: TGTGCCAGCAGTCTCAGGGGCGAGAATTCACCCCTCCACTTT
CDR3aa: CASSLRGENSPLHF

j_gene: TRBJ2-1
v_gene: TRBV9
d_gene: -
abundance: few
CDR3nt: TGTGCCGGCTCCCGGGACTCTTACAATGAGCAGTTCTTC
CDR3aa: CAGSRDSYNEQFF

j_gene: TRBJ1-5
v_gene: TRBV19
d_gene: TRBD1
abundance: -
CDR3nt: TGTGCCAGTAACAACAGGGGTGGACAGCCCCAGCATTTT
CDR3aa: CASNNRGGQPQHF

j_gene: TRBJ2-7
v_gene: TRBV2
d_gene: TRBD1
abundance: -
CDR3nt: TGTGCCAGCAGTGCCCGCCCAATAGGGACAGGTGACGAGCAGTACTTC
CDR3aa: CASSARPIGTGDEQYF

j_gene: TRBJ2-7
v_gene: TRBV5-1
d_gene: -
abundance: -
CDR3nt: TGCGCCAGCAGCTCCTGGGACGGAGCCTACGAGCAGTACTTC
CDR3aa: CASSSWDGAYEQYF

j_gene: TRBJ2-6
v_gene: TRBV7-6
d_gene: -
abundance: few
CDR3nt: TGTGCCAGCAGCTTAGGCCACTCTGGGGCCAACGTCCTGACTTTC
CDR3aa: CASSLGHSGANVLTF

j_gene: TRBJ2-3
v_gene: TRBV7-9
d_gene: TRBD1
abundance: -
CDR3nt: TGTGCCAGCAGCTTACGGACAGGGACAGATACGCAGTATTTT
CDR3aa: CASSLRTGTDTQYF

j_gene: TRBJ2-7
v_gene: TRBV6-5
d_gene: -
abundance: few
CDR3nt: TGTGCCAGCAGTTATACGTCGGTGACGGCCTACGAGCAGTACTTC
CDR3aa: CASSYTSVTAYEQYF

j_gene: TRBJ1-3
v_gene: TRBV30
d_gene: -
abundance: few
CDR3nt: TGTGCCTGGAGTGCTCCGGCAACAGGTGGAAACACCATATATTTT
CDR3aa: CAWSAPATGGNTIYF

j_gene: TRBJ2-2
v_gene: TRBV15
d_gene: -
abundance: few
CDR3nt: TGTGCCACCAGCAGAAGGGAAGTCGGGGAGCTGTTTTTT
CDR3aa: CATSRREVGELFF

j_gene: TRBJ2-7
v_gene: TRBV10-3
d_gene: -
abundance: -
CDR3nt: TGTGCCATCATCCCTGGGACCGGTACCTACGAGCAGTACTTC
CDR3aa: CAIIPGTGTYEQYF

j_gene: TRBJ1-4
v_gene: TRBV6-5
d_gene: -
abundance: -
CDR3nt: TGTGCCAGCAGACCTCAGACAGGAGTTAATGAAAAACTGTTTTTT
CDR3aa: CASRPQTGVNEKLFF

j_gene: TRBJ2-3
v_gene: TRBV13
d_gene: -
abundance: -
CDR3nt: TGTGCCAGCAGCTTAGGTCGGTCCACAGATACGCAGTATTTT
CDR3aa: CASSLGRSTDTQYF

j_gene: TRBJ2-7
v_gene: TRBV7-2
d_gene: -
abundance: few
CDR3nt: TGTGCCAGCAGCTTAGGAGCAGGGCCCCCTTACGAGCAGTACTTC
CDR3aa: CASSLGAGPPYEQYF

j_gene: TRBJ2-7
v_gene: TRBV11-2
d_gene: -
abundance: few
CDR3nt: TGTGCCAGCAGCTCAACAGGGGTCCGGACTAGTGCTTACGAGCAGTACTTC
CDR3aa: CASSSTGVRTSAYEQYF

j_gene: TRBJ1-1
v_gene: TRBV7-3
d_gene: -
abundance: few
CDR3nt: TGTGCCAGCAGCCGGGGGCAAGCTGGGAACACTGAAGCTTTCTTT
CDR3aa: CASSRGQAGNTEAFF

j_gene: TRBJ2-1
v_gene: TRBV11-2
d_gene: TRBD1
abundance: -
CDR3nt: TGTGCCAGCAGCTTAGAAGGGGGCAGTGAGCAGTTCTTC
CDR3aa: CASSLEGGSEQFF

j_gene: TRBJ1-2
v_gene: TRBV28
d_gene: -
abundance: once
CDR3nt: TGTGCCAGCAGTCCAGGGGACTATGGCTACACCTTC
CDR3aa: CASSPGDYGYTF

j_gene: TRBJ1-2
v_gene: TRBV7-2
d_gene: TRBD1
abundance: -
CDR3nt: TGTGCCAGCAGCCTATCCGGGACAGACTATGGCTACACCTTC
CDR3aa: CASSLSGTDYGYTF